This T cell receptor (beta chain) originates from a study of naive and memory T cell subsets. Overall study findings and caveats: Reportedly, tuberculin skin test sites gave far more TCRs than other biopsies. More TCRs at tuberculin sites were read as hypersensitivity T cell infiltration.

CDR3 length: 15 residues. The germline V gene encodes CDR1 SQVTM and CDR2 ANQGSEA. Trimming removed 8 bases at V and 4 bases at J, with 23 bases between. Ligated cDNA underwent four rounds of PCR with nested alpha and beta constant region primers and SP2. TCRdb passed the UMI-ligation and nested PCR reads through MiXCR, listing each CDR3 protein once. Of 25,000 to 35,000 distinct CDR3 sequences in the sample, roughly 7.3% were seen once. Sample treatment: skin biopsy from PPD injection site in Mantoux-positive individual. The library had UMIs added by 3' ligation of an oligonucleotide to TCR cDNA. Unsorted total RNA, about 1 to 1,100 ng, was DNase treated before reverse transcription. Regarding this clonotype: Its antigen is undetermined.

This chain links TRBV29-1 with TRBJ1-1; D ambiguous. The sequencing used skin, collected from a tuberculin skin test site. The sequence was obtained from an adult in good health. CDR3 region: CSTKRSTDEGTEAFF. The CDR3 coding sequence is TGCAGCACAAAACGATCGACGGACGAGGGCACTGAAGCTTTCTTT.